The 18 T cell receptor beta chains below were found in one sample sequenced in a study of vaccination effects on CD4 cells after COVID-19. Once cultured for roughly ten days, the cells underwent separation to obtain CD4+ T cells. Vaccination of participants consisted of two doses of either the BNT162b2 or mRNA-1273 vaccine. No antigens are known for them. Data came from immunoSEQ multiplex PCR; TCRdb stores just in-frame clones and leaves some out. The data hold 35,000 to 55,000 clones, with about three quarters observed a single time. This specimen was CD4+ T cells from PBMCs cultured without peptide, taken after COVID-19 vaccination. The receptor set was obtained from a human donor who received a COVID-19 vaccine.

The chain is built from TRBV18 and TRBJ2-5; 7 bases match TRBD1. The CDR3 runs to 14 residues. CDR1 is KGHSH, CDR2 LQKENI, per germline. V lost 2 bases, J lost 4 bases, and 4 bases stayed unmatched. Here the CDR3 DNA reads TGTGCCAGCTCACCAACAGGGGACGGAGAGACCCAGTACTTC. This codes for CASSPTGDGETQYF.

V usage is TRBV18 and J usage is TRBJ2-5, with 7 bases aligning to TRBD1. The germline CDR1 and CDR2 sequences are KGHSH and LQKENI. The CDR3 sequence is 15 residues long. V was pared by 3 bases and J by 5 bases, with 9 bases of the junction left unmatched. CDR3 sequence (DNA): TGTGCCAGCTCACCCCGACAGGGAAGATCGGAGACCCAGTACTTC. Its protein is CASSPRQGRSETQYF.

This clone has more than one count but fewer than ten. This rearrangement joins TRBV10-1 to TRBJ2-1, with 10 bases that match TRBD2. Germline V gene lookup returns CDR1 WNHNN and CDR2 SYGVQD (reference sequence). J lost 5 bases, V lost 0 bases, and 4 bases had no gene match. CDR3 size: 16 residues. The CDR3 DNA follows: TGCGCCAGCAGTGAGTCGACTAGCGGGCTCAACAATGAGCAGTTCTTC. It translates to CASSESTSGLNNEQFF.

The chain links TRBV10-1 to TRBJ1-3, with TRBD1 as a possible D gene (5 bases). Germline CDR1 reads WNHNN; CDR2 reads SYGVQD (reference sequence). The V end lost 4 bases, the J end lost 0 bases, and 16 bases lay between the germline ends. The CDR3 extends over 17 amino acids. CDR3 region: CASSGGTGSGSGNTIYF. The CDR3, as DNA: TGCGCCAGCAGTGGTGGGACGGGATCGGGCTCTGGAAACACCATATATTTT.

J is TRBJ2-3 and V is TRBV7-9, with D possibly being TRBD1 (6 bases). V lost 6 bases and J lost 6, with 13 bases in between. CDR1 SEHNR and CDR2 FQNEAQ come from the germline V gene (reference sequence). This CDR3 comprises 13 residues. The CDR3 coding sequence is TGTGCCAGCAGTAACAGGGCGAGGGATACGCAGTATTTT. Translating it yields CASSNRARDTQYF. The full variable domain, its missing parts supplied by reference TRBV7-9 and TRBJ2-3, is DTGVSQNPRHKITKRGQNVTFRCDPISEHNRLYWYRQTLGQGPEFLTYFQNEAQLEKSRLLSDRFSAERPKGSFSTLEIQRTEQGDSAMYLCASSNRARDTQYFGPGTRLTVL.

The chain carries TRBV5-1 and TRBJ1-5; D remains unclear. Looked up from germline, CDR1 is SGHRS and CDR2 is YFSETQ. Trimming stripped 6 bases from V and 4 bases from J, with 14 bases between. This CDR3 is built from 14 residues. The chain's CDR3 is CASTPVPGNQPQHF. In nucleotides, the CDR3 is TGCGCCAGCACCCCCGTCCCGGGGAATCAGCCCCAGCATTTT.

A few counts support this clone. This chain uses TRBV4-2 with TRBJ1-2, with D possibly matching TRBD1 (6 bases). Trimming left V 0 bases short and J 4 bases short, with 12 bases between. This CDR3 spans 15 amino acids. Germline V gene lookup returns CDR1 LGHNA and CDR2 YNFKEQ. Here the CDR3 DNA reads TGTGCCAGCAGCCAAGATCCGGCAGGGGCCTATGGCTACACCTTC. Translation gives CASSQDPAGAYGYTF.

The chain recombines TRBV5-1 with TRBJ1-4; possibly TRBD1 for D (5 bases). Trimming removed 0 bases at V and 7 bases at J, with 16 bases between. CDR1 is SGHRS, CDR2 YFSETQ, per germline. This CDR3 comprises 16 residues. The CDR3 DNA sequence: TGCGCCAGCAGCTTGGGGGCCGGGACCGTCGGTGAAAAACTGTTTTTT. Translating gives CASSLGAGTVGEKLFF.

The V gene is TRBV11-2, the J gene TRBJ2-3; the D is unclear. The germline V gene has CDR1 SGHAT and CDR2 FQNNGV. The CDR3 has 14 residues. V was trimmed by 0 bases and J by 3 bases, leaving 7 bases between them. The CDR3 bases are TGTGCCAGCAGCTTAGATCGGGTTACAGATACGCAGTATTTT. This sequence encodes CASSLDRVTDTQYF.

The rearrangement links TRBV2 to TRBJ1-5, with 7 bases matching TRBD1. There are 15 residues in the CDR3. Germline V CDR1 and CDR2: SNHLY, FYNNEI. V trimming: 5 bases; J trimming: 9 bases; junction bases outside the gene matches: 13. The CDR3 is CASSPPGTAVTPQHF. DNA of the CDR3: TGTGCCAGCAGTCCACCCGGGACAGCCGTGACGCCCCAGCATTTT.

The V call is TRBV30, the J call TRBJ1-2; D may be TRBD1 (6 bases). This CDR3 region has 12 residues. V gave up 1 base and J gave up 7 bases, with 10 bases separating them. Germline values: CDR1 GTSNPN, CDR2 SVGIG (reference sequence). The CDR3: CAWSDGGPGYTF. The CDR3 DNA is TGTGCCTGGAGTGATGGGGGGCCTGGCTACACCTTC.

This chain connects TRBV9 to TRBJ1-3; no clear D gene. This CDR3 contains 14 residues. Between the trimmed V and J ends, which lost 4 bases and 2 bases, there was a span of 10 bases. CDR1 is SGDLS, CDR2 YYNGEE, per germline. The CDR3 spells CASSSNWAGNTIYF. CDR3 DNA: TGTGCCAGCAGCTCCAACTGGGCTGGAAACACCATATATTTT.

This clone is labeled medium-sized. V usage is TRBV19 and J usage is TRBJ2-7, with D possibly TRBD2 on 6 matching bases. The V end lost 8 bases, the J end lost 2 bases, and 16 bases lay between the germline ends. The CDR3 is 14 amino acids. Germline CDR1 reads LNHDA; CDR2 reads SQIVND (reference sequence). CDR3 amino acids: CASALGGVAYEQYF. DNA for the CDR3: TGTGCCAGTGCCCTTGGCGGGGTGGCCTACGAGCAGTACTTC.

The CDR3 nucleotides are TGTGCCAGCAGCGTTACCGGGACTACGGGATCACCCCTCCACTTT. Its protein is CASSVTGTTGSPLHF. The rearrangement links TRBV11-1 to TRBJ1-6; D is perhaps TRBD1 (5 bases). Trimming removed 5 bases from V and 10 bases from J, with 18 bases in between. This CDR3 is built from 15 residues. CDR1 and CDR2 from the germline V gene are SGHAT and FQDESV (reference sequence).

The CDR3 nucleotides read TGCGCCAGCAGCTTGGGGAGCTCGAACACCGGGGAGCTGTTTTTT. This sequence encodes CASSLGSSNTGELFF. The chain combines TRBV5-1 with TRBJ2-2; D is uncertain. Looked up from germline, CDR1 is SGHRS and CDR2 is YFSETQ. The CDR3 spans 15 residues. V dropped 0 bases and J dropped 0 bases, with 6 bases sitting between them.

The DNA for the CDR3 is TGTGCCAGCAGACAGAGGTCTCAAGAGACCCAGTACTTC. Protein: CASRQRSQETQYF. The rearrangement joins TRBV12-3 or TRBV12-4 to TRBJ2-5; D gene unclear. The CDR3 consists of 13 residues. V lost 6 bases to trimming and J lost 2 bases, with 10 bases between them.

This clone appeared a few times. The chain combines TRBV6-6 with TRBJ1-1, with a possible D match to TRBD1 (5 bases). Trimming took 10 bases from V and 3 from J, leaving 15 bases between them. CDR3 length: 13 residues. Germline V lookup: CDR1 MNHNY, CDR2 SVGAGI (reference sequence). This chain's CDR3 is CATRWGRDTEAFF. The CDR3 nucleotides read TGTGCCACCAGGTGGGGCAGAGACACTGAAGCTTTCTTT.

The chain uses TRBV10-1 and TRBJ2-7, with no clear D. The V and J ends lost 0 bases and 6 bases respectively, with 18 bases between them. The CDR3 has 16 amino acids. Germline-derived CDR1 and CDR2 are WNHNN and SYGVQD (reference sequence). CDR3 sequence: CASSESMFSRISEQYF. The CDR3 DNA sequence: TGCGCCAGCAGTGAGTCGATGTTTAGCCGAATATCCGAGCAGTACTTC.